The clone carrying this T cell receptor beta chain came up many times. The sample belongs to a study of read filtering for tumor transcriptome and immune sequencing. The CDR3 consists of 13 residues. Losses at the gene ends were 4 bases for V and 7 bases for J; bases not matched to a gene: 7. CDR1 and CDR2 (germline): SGHRS, YFSETQ. From 300 to 400 ng of RNA, a library with molecular barcoded alpha/delta and beta/gamma adaptors was made. TCRdb re-called the reads with MiXCR, one entry per CDR3 protein. The table records 94,000 or so distinct CDR3 sequences, 9% to 15% of them present only once. Sequencing used a population of CD138-negative cells sorted from bone marrow. The source is a donor at least 40 years old with multiple myeloma. The rearrangement uses TRBV5-1 and TRBJ2-5, with 7 nucleotides matching TRBD1. CDR3 amino acids: CASSRDSAGTQYF. The CDR3 bases are TGCGCCAGCAGCCGGGACAGTGCGGGGACCCAGTACTTC.